Below are 18 T cell receptor beta chains sequenced from a single sample in a study of blood T cells in healthy people across ages (dated by TCRdb to 2015 to 2017). Library preparation was by 5' RACE. Sequencing took place on an Illumina HiSeq 2500. The second PCR ran for roughly 7 to 12 cycles and used a J-beta primer mix along with a sample-barcoded 5' primer. TCRdb reprocessed the public reads (quality trimming at Q25 with fastp, clone calling with MiXCR) and kept in-frame beta chains. Records with the same CDR3 protein are collapsed into one entry carrying the most frequent genes and DNA. The sample includes roughly 1.5 million distinct CDR3 sequences, with about 42% observed a single time. The top ten hold about 4% of the sample. Sequencing used blood. Receptors were obtained from a woman aged 18-35 years in good health.

The chain is built from TRBV5-1 and TRBJ1-2; 7 bases fit TRBD1. CDR1 and CDR2 from the germline V gene are SGHRS and YFSETQ. CDR3 length: 14 residues. With V trimmed by 4 bases and J by 3 bases, 6 bases remained unmatched. Here the CDR3 DNA reads TGCGCCAGCAGCCGACAGGGAGTTCACTATGGCTACACCTTC. This sequence encodes CASSRQGVHYGYTF.

This chain uses TRBV24-1 with TRBJ1-1; 9 nucleotides line up with TRBD1. The germline V gene has CDR1 KGHDR and CDR2 SFDVKD. The CDR3 spans 16 residues. The J segment lost 4 bases and the V segment lost 3 bases, leaving 8 bases of the junction unmatched. The CDR3 sequence is CATSDGGTGMGTEAFF. CDR3 bases: TGTGCCACCAGTGATGGCGGGACAGGGATGGGCACTGAAGCTTTCTTT.

Only a few counts were recorded for this clonotype. The CDR3 protein is CASSLSSASPDTQYF. DNA for the CDR3: TGTGCCAGCAGTTTATCGTCTGCTTCTCCAGATACGCAGTATTTT. The genes are TRBV27 and TRBJ2-3; unclear D gene. Germline V gene data show CDR1 as MNHEY and CDR2 as SMNVEV (reference sequence). Trimming stripped 0 bases from V and 4 bases from J, with 11 bases between. The CDR3 has 15 residues.

This clonotype was counted a few times. The V gene is TRBV6-5, the J gene TRBJ2-7, with 7 bases fitting TRBD2. With V trimmed by 10 bases and J by 0 bases, 3 bases remained unmatched. This CDR3 comprises 12 residues. Germline-derived CDR1 and CDR2 are MNHEY and SVGAGI. The CDR3 region is CATLAASYEQYF. The DNA for the CDR3 is TGTGCCACCCTAGCGGCCTCCTACGAGCAGTACTTC.

The chain uses TRBV19 and TRBJ1-6; 7 bases line up with TRBD1. Germline V CDR1 and CDR2: LNHDA, SQIVND (reference sequence). The CDR3 consists of 14 residues. V shed 6 bases and J 10 bases; nucleotides not matched to a gene: 9. The CDR3, as DNA: TGTGCCAGTAGGAACCGGGACAGCCAGTCACCCCTCCACTTT. Translation gives CASRNRDSQSPLHF.

J is TRBJ1-5 and V is TRBV20-1; D is ambiguous. Between the trimmed V and J ends, which lost 6 bases and 6 bases, there was a span of 15 bases. The CDR3 has 13 residues. CDR1 DFQATT and CDR2 SNEGSKA come from the germline V gene (reference sequence). In nucleotides, the CDR3 is TGCAGTGCGACCGGGGAAACCATTCAGCCCCAGCATTTT. Translated, it gives CSATGETIQPQHF.

The CDR3 nucleotides read TGTGCCAGCAGTTTAGGGCAGGGGGCGAAAGAGACCCAGTACTTC. Amino acid sequence: CASSLGQGAKETQYF. The rearrangement links TRBV12-3 or TRBV12-4 to TRBJ2-5; 8 bases are a match to TRBD1. Trimming cost V 1 base and J 3 bases; bases outside gene matches: 4. The CDR3 runs 15 residues.

The rearrangement links TRBV19 to TRBJ2-1; no reliable D call. Trimming cost V 5 bases and J 6 bases, with 8 bases left between them. CDR3 size: 12 residues. Per germline, CDR1 LNHDA and CDR2 SQIVND (reference sequence). CDR3 sequence reads: CASSAGSNEQFF. The CDR3 region has the DNA TGTGCCAGTAGTGCCGGATCCAATGAGCAGTTCTTC. Full variable domain (rest looked up from reference TRBV19 and TRBJ2-1): DGGITQSPKYLFRKEGQNVTLSCEQNLNHDAMYWYRQDPGQGLRLIYYSQIVNDFQKGDIAEGYSVSREKKESFPLTVTSAQKNPTAFYLCASSAGSNEQFFGPGTRLTVL.

V and J are TRBV5-1 and TRBJ2-3; 7 positions match TRBD2. Germline-derived CDR1 and CDR2 are SGHRS and YFSETQ. V was pared by 3 bases and J by 0 bases, with 10 bases of the junction left unmatched. There are 17 residues in the CDR3. DNA of the CDR3: TGCGCCAGCAGCTCATCTGCGGGAGTGAAGAGCACAGATACGCAGTATTTT. It is translated as CASSSSAGVKSTDTQYF.

The chain has TRBV20-1 and TRBJ2-4; weak D call: TRBD1 (5 bases). V was clipped by 4 bases and J by 13 bases, with 17 bases between them. The CDR3 contains 12 residues. Germline V gene lookup returns CDR1 DFQATT and CDR2 SNEGSKA (reference sequence). For the CDR3, the DNA is TGCAGTGCTACATCCAGGGCGCATGAGCAGTACTTC. The encoded protein is CSATSRAHEQYF.

The V and J genes are TRBV7-2 and TRBJ1-5; 8 bases match TRBD1. With 1 base clipped from V and 11 bases from J, the junction kept 1 base outside the gene matches. This CDR3 contains 12 residues. Germline-derived CDR1 and CDR2 are SGHTA and FQGNSA. CDR3 DNA: TGTGCCAGCAGCTTAGAGGACAGGGCCCAGCATTTT. It specifies CASSLEDRAQHF.

This CDR3 reads CATGSRDPGCEQYF. The CDR3 DNA reads TGTGCCACCGGCTCCAGAGATCCAGGGTGCGAGCAGTACTTC. This sequence joins TRBV15 and TRBJ2-4; D is perhaps TRBD1 (5 bases). TRBJ2-7 matches the DNA end more closely, so the J call is doubtful. CDR3 length equals 14 residues. Germline V CDR1 and CDR2: LNHNV, YYDKDF (reference sequence).

The chain links TRBV4-1 to TRBJ2-3, with TRBD1 matching over 11 bases. This CDR3 has 15 residues. Trimming at V came to 3 bases and at J to 5 bases, leaving 4 bases not matched to a gene. Looked up from germline, CDR1 is MGHRA and CDR2 is YSYEKL. CDR3 sequence (DNA): TGCGCCAGCAGCCATCCCGGGACAGGGGGAGATACGCAGTATTTT. Protein: CASSHPGTGGDTQYF.

This clonotype was seen repeatedly, ten times or more. At one boundary the junction diverges from the germline segment, which might be a read error. The chain couples TRBV4-3 to TRBJ2-3, with 9 bases identical to TRBD1. The CDR3 has 14 amino acids. Germline V CDR1 and CDR2: LGHNA, YSLEER. The CDR3 nucleotides read TGTGCCAGCAGTCGGGACAGGGGCACAGATACGCAGTATTTT. It is translated as CASSRDRGTDTQYF.

The V call is TRBV27, the J call TRBJ1-4; TRBD1 is a possible D gene (5 bases). Per germline, CDR1 MNHEY and CDR2 SMNVEV (reference sequence). Trimming left V 6 bases short and J 4 bases short, with 15 bases between. The CDR3 contains 15 residues. The CDR3 region has the DNA TGTGCCAGCAGCCCCCAGGGCCACCTTAATGAAAAACTGTTTTTT. Its translation: CASSPQGHLNEKLFF.

This clonotype was picked up a small number of times. The chain is built from TRBV9 and TRBJ2-3, with D perhaps assigned TRBD1 or TRBD2 (5 bases each). From germline, CDR1 is SGDLS and CDR2 YYNGEE. V was clipped by 2 bases and J by 6 bases, with 13 bases between them. The CDR3 totals 14 residues. The CDR3 DNA is TGTGCCAGCAGCGTCTGGGGGAGCGGCGATACGCAGTATTTT. This codes for CASSVWGSGDTQYF.

The V gene is TRBV20-1, the J gene TRBJ2-3, with D perhaps matching TRBD1 (6 bases). The length of the CDR3 is 16 residues. V dropped 1 base and J dropped 0 bases, with 14 bases sitting between them. Germline loops: CDR1 DFQATT, CDR2 SNEGSKA (reference sequence). The CDR3 nucleotides are TGCAGTGCTAGAGCCTCGGGACACACTAGCACAGATACGCAGTATTTT. It specifies CSARASGHTSTDTQYF.

The CDR3, as DNA: TGTGCCAGCACTCCTGGGACAGGGTTGTCCGGGGAGCTGTTTTTT. Translating it yields CASTPGTGLSGELFF. The chain recombines TRBV6-5 with TRBJ2-2; the match to TRBD1 covers 9 bases. V lost 7 bases and J lost 6; bases outside the gene matches: 9. The CDR3 covers 15 residues. Germline V gene sequence: CDR1 MNHEY, CDR2 SVGAGI.